The 16 T cell receptor beta chains reported below all come from one sample, sequenced in a study of blood T cells in healthy people across ages. Then a second PCR, running roughly 7 to 12 cycles, was carried out with a sample-barcoded 5' primer and a J-beta primer mix. TCRdb processed the 5' RACE reads anew with MiXCR; each CDR3 protein has one entry. The table shows 590,000 or so distinct CDR3 sequences, with less than 35% occurring only once. Material for sequencing was blood. Source of these receptors: a woman older than 75 in good health.

As concerns this clonotype: This may arise from a read error, as a much more abundant clone is one base away. The V gene is TRBV20-1, the J gene TRBJ2-1; 10 positions match TRBD2. CDR1 and CDR2 from the germline V gene are DFQATT and SNEGSKA (reference sequence). This CDR3 has 14 residues. V gave up 3 bases and J gave up 9 bases; unmatched junction bases: 8. In DNA form, the CDR3 reads TGCAGTGCTAGTGCTAGCGGGGGTTGGCGTGAGCAGTTCTTC. Amino acid sequence: CSASASGGWREQFF.

This clonotype has only a few counts. The rearrangement joins TRBV9 to TRBJ1-5, with a possible D match to TRBD1 (6 bases). CDR3 size: 15 residues. V shed 0 bases and J shed 4 bases, with 11 bases lying between them. Germline V gene lookup returns CDR1 SGDLS and CDR2 YYNGEE. The CDR3 loop reads CASSVDGQYNQPQHF. DNA for the CDR3: TGTGCCAGCAGCGTAGATGGACAGTATAATCAGCCCCAGCATTTT.

This clonotype has only a few counts. This chain uses TRBV2 with TRBJ1-6, with a possible D match to TRBD1 (5 bases). There are 15 residues in the CDR3. Trimming stripped 2 bases from V and 7 bases from J, with 12 bases between. The germline V gene has CDR1 SNHLY and CDR2 FYNNEI. CDR3 in amino acids: CASSEMGPNNSPLHF. The DNA for the CDR3 is TGTGCCAGCAGTGAAATGGGGCCAAACAATTCACCCCTCCACTTT.

This chain links TRBV3-1 with TRBJ1-3; D ambiguous. V shed 0 bases and J shed 0 bases, with 6 bases lying between them. CDR3 length: 15 residues. CDR1 and CDR2 (germline): LGHDT, YNNKEL (reference sequence). CDR3 region: CASSQEWASGNTIYF. DNA for the CDR3: TGTGCCAGCAGCCAAGAATGGGCCTCTGGAAACACCATATATTTT.

This clonotype was seen repeatedly, ten times or more. The rearrangement uses TRBV19 and TRBJ1-2; 9 bases align to TRBD1. This CDR3 has 18 amino acids. Germline CDR1 is LNHDA and CDR2 is SQIVND (reference sequence). V was clipped by 4 bases and J by 4 bases; unmatched bases: 16. For the CDR3, the DNA is TGTGCCAGTAGTACGACAACAACCGGGACAGGGCTCAGCTATGGCTACACCTTC. It encodes CASSTTTTGTGLSYGYTF.

This clonotype was picked up one time. J is TRBJ2-6 and V is TRBV12-3 or TRBV12-4; TRBD1 matches 12 bases. Losses at the gene ends were 6 bases for V and 0 bases for J; bases not matched to a gene: 3. CDR3 length: 17 residues. CDR3 bases: TGTGCCAGCAGGCGGGGACAGGGGGCCTCTGGGGCCAACGTCCTGACTTTC. Translation gives CASRRGQGASGANVLTF.

This clonotype was seen a handful of times. This CDR3 is CASSCWGSGNTIYF. The CDR3 nucleotides are TGCGCCAGCAGCTGCTGGGGCTCTGGAAACACCATATATTTT. This rearrangement joins TRBV5-1 to TRBJ1-3; no reliable D call. The CDR3 runs 14 residues. V shed 3 bases and J shed 0 bases, with 7 bases lying between them. Germline CDR1 reads SGHRS; CDR2 reads YFSETQ.

In its sample, this clonotype was seen once. The V and J genes are TRBV7-9 and TRBJ1-1, with 9 nucleotides matching TRBD1. CDR1 is SEHNR, CDR2 FQNEAQ, per germline (reference sequence). V lost 5 bases and J lost 4; bases outside the gene matches: 8. CDR3 size: 15 residues. The CDR3 protein is CASSAGTGIITEAFF. The CDR3 bases are TGTGCCAGCAGCGCCGGGACAGGGATTATCACTGAAGCTTTCTTT.

This chain links TRBV28 with TRBJ2-1; 11 bases agree with TRBD2. Losses at the gene ends were 5 bases for V and 4 bases for J; bases not matched to a gene: 4. CDR1 MDHEN and CDR2 SYDVKM come from the germline V gene. The CDR3 runs 15 residues. CDR3 nucleotide sequence: TGTGCCAGCAGTCGAAGACTAGCGGGGTACAATGAGCAGTTCTTC. It translates to CASSRRLAGYNEQFF.

In its sample, this clonotype was seen a few times. The CDR3 sequence: CASSPYPGLGFEQYF. CDR3 nucleotides: TGTGCCAGCAGCCCCTACCCGGGACTAGGGTTCGAGCAGTACTTC. The gene calls are TRBV11-1 and TRBJ2-5, with 8 bases that match TRBD2. The DNA end lines up better with TRBJ2-7; the J call may be wrong. Germline V gives CDR1 SGHAT, CDR2 FQDESV (reference sequence). The CDR3 contains 15 residues.

To note about this clonotype: It may be a read error: a sequence one base away is much more abundant. The chain carries TRBV5-1 and TRBJ1-1, with TRBD1 matching 7 bases. The CDR3 runs to 14 residues. In germline, CDR1 is SGHRS, CDR2 YFSETQ. This CDR3 reads CASSAGQPNSEAFF. CDR3 in DNA: TGCGCCAGCAGCGCGGGACAGCCGAACTCTGAAGCTTTCTTT.

Comment on this clonotype: With a much larger clone just one base away, this may be a read error. J is TRBJ2-1 and V is TRBV7-9, with TRBD2 matching over 8 bases. The assigned J gene may be wrong: the sequence end matches TRBJ2-7 better. This CDR3 contains 15 residues. Germline CDR1 reads SEHNR; CDR2 reads FQNEAQ (reference sequence). CDR3 residues: CASSGGGNSYNEQYF. The CDR3 nucleotides are TGTGCCAGCAGCGGCGGGGGGAACTCCTACAATGAGCAGTACTTC.

This clonotype came up many times. The gene calls are TRBV6-1 and TRBJ2-3; 9 bases fit TRBD2. Germline CDR1 is MNHNS and CDR2 is SASEGT. This CDR3 has 16 amino acids. Trimming took 7 bases from V and 3 from J; bases not matched to a gene: 11. Here the CDR3 DNA reads TGTGCCAGCACCCCCAGGGCGGGGGGGAGAACAGATACGCAGTATTTT. This codes for CASTPRAGGRTDTQYF.

This chain joins TRBV6-5 and TRBJ2-5, with a weak D call TRBD2 (6 bases). The germline V and J ends were trimmed by 5 bases and 2 bases, with 12 bases remaining between them. The CDR3 loop spans 14 amino acids. Germline CDR1 and CDR2: MNHEY and SVGAGI. The CDR3 coding sequence is TGTGCCAGCAGTGGGAGGACGGCACAAGAGACCCAGTACTTC. It is translated as CASSGRTAQETQYF.

This clonotype was observed at least ten times. The rearrangement uses TRBV28 and TRBJ2-3, with D uncertain. Between the trimmed V and J ends, which lost 5 bases and 2 bases, there was a span of 11 bases. The length of the CDR3 is 14 residues. The germline V gene encodes CDR1 MDHEN and CDR2 SYDVKM. The CDR3 DNA sequence: TGTGCCAGCAGTCCTAGTGGGTTCACAGATACGCAGTATTTT. It specifies CASSPSGFTDTQYF. Complete variable domain (other parts from reference TRBV28 and TRBJ2-3): DVKVTQSSRYLVKRTGEKVFLECVQDMDHENMFWYRQDPGLGLRLIYFSYDVKMKEKGDIPEGYSVSREKKERFSLILESASTNQTSMYLCASSPSGFTDTQYFGPGTRLTVL.

V gene TRBV12-3 or TRBV12-4 combines with J gene TRBJ2-3; tentatively, D is TRBD1 or TRBD2 (6 bases each). The CDR3 totals 16 residues. V was pared by 2 bases and J by 0 bases, with 12 bases between. The CDR3 spells CASSLRGAASTDTQYF. CDR3 in DNA: TGTGCCAGCAGTTTAAGGGGGGCCGCTAGCACAGATACGCAGTATTTT.